This T cell receptor beta chain was recorded in a study of blood T cell repertoires in COVID-19. In the study overall: Collection of acute and convalescent COVID-19 samples took place in the United States, Italy and Spain. Sources were T cells, B-cell-depleted T cells, or PBMCs; the material itself was cDNA or gDNA.

V was clipped by 2 bases and J by 3 bases, with 11 bases between them. The CDR3 spans 15 residues. Germline V gene sequence: CDR1 SGDLS, CDR2 YYNGEE. In the source study's methods: It was from reference gene primer amplification that nucleated cell counts were estimated. TCRdb keeps only in-frame clones here, not all; method: immunoSEQ multiplex PCR. That table supplies the V and J calls and clone size; D and trimming were determined from the DNA. This repertoire shows about 260,000 clones, around four fifths found once; its top ten account for 4.2%. The specimen was peripheral blood. The sequence came from a man aged 60-69 years with acute or convalescent COVID-19. The chain combines TRBV9 with TRBJ2-2, with D possibly matching TRBD2 (6 bases). The CDR3 nucleotides read TGTGCCAGCAGCGTCCCGGGAGTGGACACCGGGGAGCTGTTTTTT. Translating gives CASSVPGVDTGELFF.